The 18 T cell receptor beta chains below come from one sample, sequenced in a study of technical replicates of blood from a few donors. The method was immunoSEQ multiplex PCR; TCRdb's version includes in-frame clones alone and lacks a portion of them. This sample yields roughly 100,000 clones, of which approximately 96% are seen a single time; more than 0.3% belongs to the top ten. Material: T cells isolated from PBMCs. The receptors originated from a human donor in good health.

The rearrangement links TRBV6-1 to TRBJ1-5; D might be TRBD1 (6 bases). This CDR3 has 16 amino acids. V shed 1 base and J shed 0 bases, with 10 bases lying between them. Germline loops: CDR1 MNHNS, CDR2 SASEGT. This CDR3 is CASSEVGTYSNQPQHF. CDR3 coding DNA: TGTGCCAGCAGTGAAGTCGGGACATATAGCAATCAGCCCCAGCATTTT.

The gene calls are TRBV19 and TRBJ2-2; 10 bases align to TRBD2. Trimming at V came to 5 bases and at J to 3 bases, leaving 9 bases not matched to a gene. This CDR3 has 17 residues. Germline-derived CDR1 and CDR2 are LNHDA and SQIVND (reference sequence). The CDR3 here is CASSVWTSGSDTGELFF. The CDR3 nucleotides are TGTGCCAGTAGTGTTTGGACTAGCGGATCGGACACCGGGGAGCTGTTTTTT.

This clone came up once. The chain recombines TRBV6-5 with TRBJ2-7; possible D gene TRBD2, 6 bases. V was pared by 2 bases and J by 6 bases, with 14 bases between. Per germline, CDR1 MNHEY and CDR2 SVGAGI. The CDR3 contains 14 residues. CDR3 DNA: TGTGCCAGCAGTTACGGGGAGCGGGCAGGCGAGCAGTACTTC. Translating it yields CASSYGERAGEQYF.

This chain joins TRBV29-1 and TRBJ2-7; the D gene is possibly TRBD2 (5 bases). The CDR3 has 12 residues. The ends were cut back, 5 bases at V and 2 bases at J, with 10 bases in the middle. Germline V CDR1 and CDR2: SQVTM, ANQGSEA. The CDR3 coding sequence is TGCAGCGTTAGATCCGGGACCTACGAGCAGTACTTC. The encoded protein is CSVRSGTYEQYF.

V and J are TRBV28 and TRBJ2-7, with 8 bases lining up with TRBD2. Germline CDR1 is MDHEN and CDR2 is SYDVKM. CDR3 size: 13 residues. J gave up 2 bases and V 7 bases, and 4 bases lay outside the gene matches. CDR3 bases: TGTGCCAGCACTAAGCGGGAGACCTACGAGCAGTACTTC. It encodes CASTKRETYEQYF.

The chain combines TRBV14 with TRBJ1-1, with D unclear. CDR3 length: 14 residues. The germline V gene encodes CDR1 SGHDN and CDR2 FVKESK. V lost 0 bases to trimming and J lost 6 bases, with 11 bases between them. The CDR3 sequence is CASSQDLWAPEAFF. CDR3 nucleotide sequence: TGTGCCAGCAGCCAAGATCTTTGGGCGCCTGAAGCTTTCTTT.

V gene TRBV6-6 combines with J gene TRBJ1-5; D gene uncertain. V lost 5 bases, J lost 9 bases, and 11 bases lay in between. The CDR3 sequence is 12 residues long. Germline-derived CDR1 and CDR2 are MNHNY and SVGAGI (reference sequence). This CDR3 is CASSGSKRPQHF. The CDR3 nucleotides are TGTGCCAGCAGTGGTTCTAAGCGGCCCCAGCATTTT.

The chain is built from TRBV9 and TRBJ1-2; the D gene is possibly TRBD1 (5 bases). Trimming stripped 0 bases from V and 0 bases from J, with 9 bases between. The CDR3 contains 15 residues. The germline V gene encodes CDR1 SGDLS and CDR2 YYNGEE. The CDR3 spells CASSVGQSSNYGYTF. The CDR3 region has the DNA TGTGCCAGCAGCGTAGGACAGTCGTCTAACTATGGCTACACCTTC.

In DNA form, the CDR3 reads TGCGCCAGCAGCTTGTATGAGGTCATCTCCCTCCTACACACTGAAGCTTTCTTT. It translates to CASSLYEVISLLHTEAFF. The chain is built from TRBV5-1 and TRBJ1-1; unclear D gene. In germline, CDR1 is SGHRS, CDR2 YFSETQ. The CDR3 contains 18 residues. Trimming pared 1 base from V and 3 bases from J, leaving 22 bases between.

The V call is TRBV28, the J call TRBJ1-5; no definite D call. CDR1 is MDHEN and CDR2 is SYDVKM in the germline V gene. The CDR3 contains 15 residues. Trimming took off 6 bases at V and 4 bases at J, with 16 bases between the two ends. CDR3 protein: CASSWTRAPNQPQHF. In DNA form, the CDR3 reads TGTGCCAGCAGCTGGACTCGAGCGCCGAATCAGCCCCAGCATTTT.

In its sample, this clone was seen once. CDR3 residues: CASSMPPLTGENTEAFF. CDR3 bases: TGTGCCAGTAGTATGCCCCCCTTGACAGGGGAGAACACTGAAGCTTTCTTT. The chain couples TRBV19 to TRBJ1-1; TRBD1 aligns across 8 bases. The CDR3 is 17 residues long. The germline V gene encodes CDR1 LNHDA and CDR2 SQIVND (reference sequence). The J segment lost 1 base and the V segment lost 3 bases, leaving 10 bases of the junction unmatched.

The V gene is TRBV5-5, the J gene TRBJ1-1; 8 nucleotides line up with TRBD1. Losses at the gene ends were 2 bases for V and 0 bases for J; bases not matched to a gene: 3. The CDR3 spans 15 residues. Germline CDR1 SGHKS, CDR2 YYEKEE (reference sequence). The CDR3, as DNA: TGTGCCAGCAGCTTAAAACAGGGGGTGAACACTGAAGCTTTCTTT. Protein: CASSLKQGVNTEAFF.

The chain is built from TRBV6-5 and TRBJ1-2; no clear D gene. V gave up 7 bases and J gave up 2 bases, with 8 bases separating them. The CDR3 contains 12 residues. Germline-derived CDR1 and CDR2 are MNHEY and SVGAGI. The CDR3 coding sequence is TGTGCCAGCACCACGGGAAACTATGGCTACACCTTC. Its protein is CASTTGNYGYTF.

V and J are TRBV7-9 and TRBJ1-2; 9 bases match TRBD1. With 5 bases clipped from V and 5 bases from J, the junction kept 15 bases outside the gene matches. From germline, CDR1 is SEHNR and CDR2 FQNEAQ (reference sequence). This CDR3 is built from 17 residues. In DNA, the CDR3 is TGTGCCAGCAGCCCCCGATTGCCGGGACAGGGTGAATATGGCTACACCTTC. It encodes CASSPRLPGQGEYGYTF. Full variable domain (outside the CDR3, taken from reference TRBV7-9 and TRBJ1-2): DTGVSQNPRHKITKRGQNVTFRCDPISEHNRLYWYRQTLGQGPEFLTYFQNEAQLEKSRLLSDRFSAERPKGSFSTLEIQRTEQGDSAMYLCASSPRLPGQGEYGYTFGSGTRLTVV.

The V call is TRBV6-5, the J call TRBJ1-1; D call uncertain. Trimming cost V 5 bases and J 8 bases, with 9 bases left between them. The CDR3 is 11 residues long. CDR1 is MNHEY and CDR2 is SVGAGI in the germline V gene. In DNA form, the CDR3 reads TGTGCCAGCAGTATGGGCATAGAAGCTTTCTTT. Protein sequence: CASSMGIEAFF.

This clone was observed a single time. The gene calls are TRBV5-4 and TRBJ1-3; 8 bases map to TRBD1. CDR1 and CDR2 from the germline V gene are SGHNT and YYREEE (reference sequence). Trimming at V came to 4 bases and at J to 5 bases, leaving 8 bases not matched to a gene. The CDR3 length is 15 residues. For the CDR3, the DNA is TGTGCCAGCAGCGACCTTGTCAGGGGGCGAAACACCATATATTTT. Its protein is CASSDLVRGRNTIYF.

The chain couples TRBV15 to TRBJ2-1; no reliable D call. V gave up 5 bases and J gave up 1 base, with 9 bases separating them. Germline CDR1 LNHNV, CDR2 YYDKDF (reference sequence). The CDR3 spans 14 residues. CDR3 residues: CATSGSESYNEQFF. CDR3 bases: TGTGCCACCAGCGGCTCGGAGTCCTACAATGAGCAGTTCTTC. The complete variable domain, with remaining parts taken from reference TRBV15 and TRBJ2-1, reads DAMVIQNPRYQVTQFGKPVTLSCSQTLNHNVMYWYQQKSSQAPKLLFHYYDKDFNNEADTPDNFQSRRPNTSFCFLDIRSPGLGDTAMYLCATSGSESYNEQFFGPGTRLTVL.

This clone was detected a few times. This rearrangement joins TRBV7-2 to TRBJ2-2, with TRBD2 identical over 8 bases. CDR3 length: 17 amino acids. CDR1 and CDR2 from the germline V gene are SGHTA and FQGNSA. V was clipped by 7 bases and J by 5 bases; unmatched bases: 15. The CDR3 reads CASTTPEHLAGTGELFF. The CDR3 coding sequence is TGTGCCAGCACCACCCCAGAACATCTAGCGGGTACCGGGGAGCTGTTTTTT. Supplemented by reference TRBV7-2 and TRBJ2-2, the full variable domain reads GAGVSQSPSNKVTEKGKDVELRCDPISGHTALYWYRQSLGQGLEFLIYFQGNSAPDKSGLPSDRFSAERTGGSVSTLTIQRTQQEDSAVYLCASTTPEHLAGTGELFFGEGSRLTVL.